This T cell receptor beta chain was sequenced during a study of T-cell reconstitution after alpha-beta-depleted transplantation in children. TCRbeta library preparation incorporated unique molecular identifiers. One entry per CDR3 protein, called by TCRdb with MiXCR from the PCR reads. The repertoire has about 600,000 distinct CDR3 sequences, roughly 23% of them found once; the top ten carry 13% to 15%. To note about this clonotype: Its specificity is unknown.

General study points: Newly generated T cells supplied most T-cell counts and diversity one year post-transplant. Some patients owed their high day-60 TCRbeta diversity to surviving recipient T cells and thymic progenitors.

The germline gives CDR1 SEHNR, CDR2 FQNEAQ (reference sequence). The CDR3 is 13 residues long. The ends were cut back, 1 base at V and 7 bases at J, with 8 bases in the middle. The receptor's source is a boy under two years old who had a stem cell transplant for acute myeloid leukemia, so the T cells may come from the graft donor. The chain recombines TRBV7-9 with TRBJ2-1; D not certain. The starting material was PBMCs, mostly from graft donor cells, obtained 360 days after TCRalphabeta/CD19-depleted stem cell transplant. The CDR3 reads CASSLVPQNEQFF. CDR3 nucleotide sequence: TGTGCCAGCAGCTTAGTTCCTCAGAATGAGCAGTTCTTC. Variable domain in full (rest from reference TRBV7-9 and TRBJ2-1): DTGVSQNPRHKITKRGQNVTFRCDPISEHNRLYWYRQTLGQGPEFLTYFQNEAQLEKSRLLSDRFSAERPKGSFSTLEIQRTEQGDSAMYLCASSLVPQNEQFFGPGTRLTVL.